This T cell receptor (beta chain) was found in a study of cytomegalovirus exposure and HLA in healthy donors. PCR involved 60 Vbeta and 13 Jbeta primers. Clones were read by immunoSEQ multiplex PCR, and TCRdb kept only the in-frame ones, dropping some. The sample has 150,000 to 200,000 clones; 84% are singletons. Germline V gene data show CDR1 as SGDLS and CDR2 as YYNGEE. The CDR3 length is 11 residues. V lost 3 bases and J lost 11, with 10 bases in between. The TCR originated in a boy aged 5-17 years in good health and CMV-seronegative. The sequenced material came from PBMCs. The chain has TRBV9 and TRBJ2-3; no reliable D call. The CDR3 sequence: CASSAQIEQYF. CDR3 DNA: TGTGCCAGCAGCGCACAGATAGAGCAGTATTTT.